These 3 T cell receptor beta chains originate from one sample sequenced in a study of shared clonotypes between healthy human individuals. Cells designated naive CD8 were CD45RO-negative and were positively selected for CCR7, with terminally differentiated effector memory CD45RA+ cells excluded. Only in-frame clones appear in the TCRdb table, and some are missing; sequencing was by immunoSEQ multiplex PCR. The data contain almost 700,000 clones, roughly nine tenths of them seen just once; the ten biggest clones take up approximately 24%. Sequencing was carried out using naive CD8+ T cells sorted from blood. These receptors came from a man in his thirties or forties in good health.

The rearrangement links TRBV19 to TRBJ2-2; 12 bases agree with TRBD2. V shed 2 bases, J shed 6 bases, and the junction held 1 base outside the gene matches. The CDR3 has 15 amino acids. Germline CDR1 is LNHDA and CDR2 is SQIVND (reference sequence). The CDR3 sequence is CASSILAGGPGELFF. Written as DNA, the CDR3 is TGTGCCAGTAGTATACTAGCGGGAGGGCCCGGGGAGCTGTTTTTT.

This chain links TRBV6-5 with TRBJ1-2; D is uncertain. Germline loops: CDR1 MNHEY, CDR2 SVGAGI. This CDR3 contains 10 residues. The V and J ends lost 6 bases and 7 bases respectively, with 6 bases between them. CDR3 DNA sequence: TGTGCCAGCAGCTACCCTGGCTACACCTTC. This encodes CASSYPGYTF.

The chain has TRBV11-2 and TRBJ2-7, with D perhaps TRBD1 (6 bases). The V end lost 3 bases, the J end lost 0 bases, and 12 bases lay between the germline ends. The CDR3 is 15 amino acids. From germline, CDR1 is SGHAT and CDR2 FQNNGV. The CDR3 loop reads CASSFGGQNSYEQYF. CDR3 in DNA: TGTGCCAGCAGCTTTGGGGGACAAAACTCCTACGAGCAGTACTTC.